The clone carrying this T cell receptor beta chain has only a few counts. Its antigen remains unidentified. Sample-barcoded 5' priming and a J-beta primer mix drove a second PCR of roughly 6 to 12 cycles. Each cDNA molecule carried a tag from a template-switch adaptor that contained 12 random nucleotides. TCRdb reanalysed the 5' RACE reads using MiXCR and keeps one entry per CDR3 protein. The data hold 800,000 to 950,000 distinct CDR3 sequences, with 36% observed a single time. The data are from a study of blood T cells in healthy people across ages. Study-level findings and limits: Age advanced and TCR beta diversity per million T cells fell, roughly linearly.

The study drew donors from healthy Caucasian individuals in Russia aged roughly 6 to 90. CDR3 length equals 13 residues. V gave up 4 bases and J gave up 5 bases, with 12 bases separating them. The V gene's germline CDR1 is DFQATT and CDR2 SNEGSKA (reference sequence). Specimen: blood. The genes are TRBV20-1 and TRBJ1-5, with a weak D call TRBD1 (6 bases). The TCR originated in a young man in good health. The CDR3 DNA follows: TGCAGTGCTATGACAGGTCCGCATCAGCCCCAGCATTTT. It is translated as CSAMTGPHQPQHF.